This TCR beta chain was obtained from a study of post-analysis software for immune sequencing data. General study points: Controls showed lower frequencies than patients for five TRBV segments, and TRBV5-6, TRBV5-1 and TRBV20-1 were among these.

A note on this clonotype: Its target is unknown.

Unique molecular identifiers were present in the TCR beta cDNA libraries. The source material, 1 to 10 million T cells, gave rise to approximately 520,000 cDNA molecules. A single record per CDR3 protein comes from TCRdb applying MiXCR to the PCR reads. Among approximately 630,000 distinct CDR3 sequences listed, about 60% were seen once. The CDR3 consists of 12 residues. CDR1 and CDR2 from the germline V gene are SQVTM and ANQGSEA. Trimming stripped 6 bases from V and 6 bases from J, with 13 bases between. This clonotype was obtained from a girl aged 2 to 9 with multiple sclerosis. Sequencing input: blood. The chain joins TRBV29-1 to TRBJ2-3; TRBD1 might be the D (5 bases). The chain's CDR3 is CSVRAGTDTQYF. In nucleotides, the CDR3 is TGCAGCGTCAGGGCAGGAACGGATACGCAGTATTTT.